The 5 T cell receptor beta chains in this list originate from one sample, sequenced in a study of T cells in women clearing cervical HPV infection. The protocol was immunoSEQ multiplex PCR, while the TCRdb copy is restricted to in-frame clones and leaves out a portion. Its table lists 45,000 to 55,000 clones. The material sequenced was blood buffy coat. Receptors originate from a woman aged 18-70 years with a cervical HPV16 infection that either progressed to CIN3+ or cleared (not recorded which).

About this clone itself: The sequence runs out 3 residues before the end of the CDR3; the remainder is reconstructed from the germline J gene. The genes are TRBV7-2 and TRBJ2-3; 9 positions agree with TRBD2. Losses at the gene ends were 0 bases for V and 4 bases for J; bases not matched to a gene: 5. Germline V gene data show CDR1 as SGHTA and CDR2 as FQGNSA. The CDR3 has 16 amino acids. CDR3 residues: CASSLAPQRGADTQYF. Incomplete CDR3 DNA: TGTGCCAGCAGCTTAGCCCCACAGCGGGGGGCAGATACG.

Concerning this clone: The read ends 3 residues shy of where the CDR3 ends; the end is completed using the germline J gene. This rearrangement joins TRBV6-2 or TRBV6-3 to TRBJ2-7; D is perhaps TRBD2 (6 bases). This CDR3 comprises 16 residues. V was shortened by 4 bases and J by 4 bases, with 20 bases between the two germline ends. Germline lookup yields CDR1 MNHEY and CDR2 SVGEGT. The sequenced part of the CDR3 DNA is TGTGCCAGCAGTTGGGTAGCGGAGGTAGCTGGATACGAG. This encodes CASSWVAEVAGYE. The entire CDR3 reads CASSWVAEVAGYEQYF.

Points on this clone: The read finishes 3 residues shy of the CDR3 end, and the germline J gene is used to complete it. The V gene is TRBV5-8, the J gene TRBJ2-5; the D is unclear. The CDR3 contains 12 residues. The germline V and J ends were trimmed by 1 base and 4 bases, with 5 bases remaining between them. Germline V gives CDR1 SGHTS, CDR2 YDEGEE. CDR3 protein: CASSLSGETQYF. CDR3 DNA, as far as it was read: TGTGCCAGCAGCTTGTCGGGAGAGACC.

The CDR3 bases that were read are TGTGCCAGCAGCTTAGTCGACAGGGGGCCCTACGAG. Translating it yields CASSLVDRGPYE. The entire CDR3 reads CASSLVDRGPYEQYF. V usage is TRBV11-2 and J usage is TRBJ2-7; 10 bases fit TRBD1. The read ends 3 residues before the CDR3 terminus; that terminus is restored from the germline J gene. The trim removed 1 base at V and 2 bases at J, leaving 2 bases unmatched. The germline V gene encodes CDR1 SGHAT and CDR2 FQNNGV. This CDR3 contains 15 residues.

About this clone: The sequence runs out 3 residues before the end of the CDR3; the remainder is reconstructed from the germline J gene. The rearrangement uses TRBV7-2 and TRBJ2-4, with 7 bases that match TRBD1. The CDR3 sequence is 15 residues long. The V and J ends lost 5 bases and 9 bases, in that order; junction bases with no gene match: 13. The germline gives CDR1 SGHTA, CDR2 FQGNSA. The DNA read from the CDR3 is TGTGCCAGCAGCCACAACCCGACAGGGAAGGGCATT. The encoded protein is CASSHNPTGKGI. In full, the CDR3 is CASSHNPTGKGIQYF.